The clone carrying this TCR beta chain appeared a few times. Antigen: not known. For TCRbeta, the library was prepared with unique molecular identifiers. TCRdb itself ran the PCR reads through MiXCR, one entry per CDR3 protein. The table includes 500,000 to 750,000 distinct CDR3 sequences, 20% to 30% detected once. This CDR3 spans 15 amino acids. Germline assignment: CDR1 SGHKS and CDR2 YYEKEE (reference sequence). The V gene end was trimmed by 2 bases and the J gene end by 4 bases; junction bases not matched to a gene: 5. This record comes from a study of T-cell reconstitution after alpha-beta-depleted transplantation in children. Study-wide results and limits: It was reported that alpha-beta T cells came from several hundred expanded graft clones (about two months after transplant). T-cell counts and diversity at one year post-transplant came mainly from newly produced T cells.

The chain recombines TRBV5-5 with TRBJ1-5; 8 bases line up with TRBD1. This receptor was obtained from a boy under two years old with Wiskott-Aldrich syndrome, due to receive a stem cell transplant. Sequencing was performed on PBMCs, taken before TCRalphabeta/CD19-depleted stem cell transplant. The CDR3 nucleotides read TGTGCCAGCAGCTTCGACAGGGGAAGGAATCAGCCCCAGCATTTT. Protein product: CASSFDRGRNQPQHF.